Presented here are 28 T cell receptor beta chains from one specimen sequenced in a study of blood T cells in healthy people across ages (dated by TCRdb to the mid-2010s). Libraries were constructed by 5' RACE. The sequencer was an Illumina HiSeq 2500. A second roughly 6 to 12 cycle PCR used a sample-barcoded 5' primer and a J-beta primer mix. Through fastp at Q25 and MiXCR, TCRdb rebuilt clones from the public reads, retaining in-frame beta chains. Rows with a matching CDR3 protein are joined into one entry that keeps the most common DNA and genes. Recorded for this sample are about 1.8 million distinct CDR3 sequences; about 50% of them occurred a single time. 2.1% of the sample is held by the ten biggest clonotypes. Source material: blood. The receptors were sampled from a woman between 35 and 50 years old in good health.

CDR3 loop: CSASRRGFNYGYTF. The CDR3 DNA sequence: TGCAGTGCTTCCCGGAGGGGGTTTAACTATGGCTACACCTTC. The V call is TRBV20-1, the J call TRBJ1-2, with D perhaps TRBD1 (6 bases). V was shortened by 5 bases and J by 1 base, with 14 bases between the two germline ends. CDR1 is DFQATT, CDR2 SNEGSKA, per germline (reference sequence). The CDR3 extends over 14 amino acids.

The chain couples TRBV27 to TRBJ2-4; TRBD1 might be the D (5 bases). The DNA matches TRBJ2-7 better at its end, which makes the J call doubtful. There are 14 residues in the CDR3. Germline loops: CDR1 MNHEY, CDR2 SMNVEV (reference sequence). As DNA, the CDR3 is TGTGCCAGCAGTCCGTACATGGGGCGCTACGAGCAGTACTTC. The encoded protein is CASSPYMGRYEQYF.

This CDR3 reads CASSQERGLYNEQFF. For the CDR3, the DNA is TGTGCCAGCAGCCAAGAGAGGGGGCTTTACAATGAGCAGTTCTTC. The chain joins TRBV14 to TRBJ2-1; 7 nucleotides match TRBD1. V gave up 0 bases and J gave up 4 bases; unmatched junction bases: 3. Germline V gene data show CDR1 as SGHDN and CDR2 as FVKESK. The CDR3 has 15 amino acids. The complete variable domain, with remaining parts taken from reference TRBV14 and TRBJ2-1, reads EAGVTQFPSHSVIEKGQTVTLRCDPISGHDNLYWYRRVMGKEIKFLLHFVKESKQDESGMPNNRFLAERTGGTYSTLKVQPAELEDSGVYFCASSQERGLYNEQFFGPGTRLTVL.

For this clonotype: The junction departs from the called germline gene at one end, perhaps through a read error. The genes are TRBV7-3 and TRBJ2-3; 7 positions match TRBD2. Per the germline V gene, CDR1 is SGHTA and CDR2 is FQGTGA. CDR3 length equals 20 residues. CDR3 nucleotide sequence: TGTGCCAGCAGCTCCCCGGTAGCAGCGGGGCTAACTAATTACACAGATACGCTGTATTTT. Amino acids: CASSSPVAAGLTNYTDTLYF.

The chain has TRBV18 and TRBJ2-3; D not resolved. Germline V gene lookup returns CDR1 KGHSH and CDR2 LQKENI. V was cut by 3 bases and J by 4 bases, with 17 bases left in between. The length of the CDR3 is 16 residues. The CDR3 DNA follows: TGTGCCAGCTCACCTGTTCGGCAGTTACGCGCAGATACGCAGTATTTT. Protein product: CASSPVRQLRADTQYF.

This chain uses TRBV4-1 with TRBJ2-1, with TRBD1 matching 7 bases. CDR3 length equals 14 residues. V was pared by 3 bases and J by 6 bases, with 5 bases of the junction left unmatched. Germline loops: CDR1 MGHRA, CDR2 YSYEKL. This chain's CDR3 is CASSHPTGSNEQFF. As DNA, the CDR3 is TGCGCCAGCAGCCACCCGACAGGGTCCAATGAGCAGTTCTTC.

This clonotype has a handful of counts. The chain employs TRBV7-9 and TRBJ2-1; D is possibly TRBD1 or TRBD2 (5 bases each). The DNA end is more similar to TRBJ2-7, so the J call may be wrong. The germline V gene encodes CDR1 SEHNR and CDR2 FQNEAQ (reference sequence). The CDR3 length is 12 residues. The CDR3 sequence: CAVGVTYNEQYF. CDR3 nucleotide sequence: TGTGCGGTGGGGGTGACCTACAATGAGCAGTACTTC.

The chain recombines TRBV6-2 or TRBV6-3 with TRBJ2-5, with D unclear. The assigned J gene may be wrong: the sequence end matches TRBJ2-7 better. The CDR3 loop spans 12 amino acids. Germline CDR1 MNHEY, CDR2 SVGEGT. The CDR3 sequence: CASSYFRLEQYF. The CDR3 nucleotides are TGTGCCAGCAGTTACTTTCGACTCGAGCAGTACTTC.

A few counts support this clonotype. DNA of the CDR3: TGCAGTGCTCAAGCAGTCGCGGGGGGCCGGGAGACCCAGTACTTC. Translating gives CSAQAVAGGRETQYF. The chain uses TRBV20-1 and TRBJ2-5, with 8 nucleotides matching TRBD2. This CDR3 has 15 residues. Germline V lookup: CDR1 DFQATT, CDR2 SNEGSKA (reference sequence). V trimming: 5 bases; J trimming: 5 bases; junction bases outside the gene matches: 13.

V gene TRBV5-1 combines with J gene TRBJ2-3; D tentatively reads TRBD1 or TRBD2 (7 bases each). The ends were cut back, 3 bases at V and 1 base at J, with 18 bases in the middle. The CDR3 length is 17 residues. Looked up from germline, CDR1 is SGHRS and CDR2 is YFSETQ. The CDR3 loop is CASSWDRRGGGTDTQYF. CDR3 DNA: TGCGCCAGCAGCTGGGACCGCAGGGGGGGAGGCACAGATACGCAGTATTTT. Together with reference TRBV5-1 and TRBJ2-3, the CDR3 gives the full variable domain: KAGVTQTPRYLIKTRGQQVTLSCSPISGHRSVSWYQQTPGQGLQFLFEYFSETQRNKGNFPGRFSGRQFSNSRSEMNVSTLELGDSALYLCASSWDRRGGGTDTQYFGPGTRLTVL.

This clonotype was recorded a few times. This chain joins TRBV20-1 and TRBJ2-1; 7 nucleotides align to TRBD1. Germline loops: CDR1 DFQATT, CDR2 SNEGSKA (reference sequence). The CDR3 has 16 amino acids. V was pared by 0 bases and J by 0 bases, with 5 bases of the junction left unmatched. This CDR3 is CSAREPTGSSYNEQFF. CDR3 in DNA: TGCAGTGCTAGAGAGCCGACAGGGAGCTCCTACAATGAGCAGTTCTTC.

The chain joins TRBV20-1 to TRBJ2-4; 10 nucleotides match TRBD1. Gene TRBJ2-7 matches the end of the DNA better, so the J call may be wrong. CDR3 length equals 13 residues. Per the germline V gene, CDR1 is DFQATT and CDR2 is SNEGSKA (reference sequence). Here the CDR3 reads CSAATGGSFEQYF. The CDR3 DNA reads TGCAGTGCTGCGACAGGGGGCTCGTTCGAGCAGTACTTC.

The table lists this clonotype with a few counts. Written as DNA, the CDR3 is TGCAGTGCTACAGACAGACCCGGGGCCAACGTCCTGACTTTC. Residues: CSATDRPGANVLTF. The rearrangement links TRBV20-1 to TRBJ2-6; D is possibly TRBD1 (5 bases). CDR1 is DFQATT, CDR2 SNEGSKA, per germline (reference sequence). The germline V and J ends were trimmed by 4 bases and 4 bases, with 11 bases remaining between them. This CDR3 spans 14 amino acids.

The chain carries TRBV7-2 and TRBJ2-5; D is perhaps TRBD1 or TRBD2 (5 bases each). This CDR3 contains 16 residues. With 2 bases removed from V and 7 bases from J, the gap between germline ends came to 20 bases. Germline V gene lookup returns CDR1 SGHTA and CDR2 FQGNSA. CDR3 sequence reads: CASSLNPKGPIGTQYF. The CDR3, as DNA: TGTGCCAGCAGCTTAAACCCTAAGGGACCCATTGGGACCCAGTACTTC.

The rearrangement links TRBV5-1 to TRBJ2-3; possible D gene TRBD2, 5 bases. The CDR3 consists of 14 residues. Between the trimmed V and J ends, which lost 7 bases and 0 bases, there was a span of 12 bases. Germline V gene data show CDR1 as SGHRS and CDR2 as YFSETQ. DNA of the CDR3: TGCGCCAGCTTCCAAGGCGGGAGCACAGATACGCAGTATTTT. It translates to CASFQGGSTDTQYF.

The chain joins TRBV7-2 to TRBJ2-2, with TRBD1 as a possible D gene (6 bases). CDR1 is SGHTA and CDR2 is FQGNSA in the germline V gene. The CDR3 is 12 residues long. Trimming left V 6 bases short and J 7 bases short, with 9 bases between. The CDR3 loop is CASRQGFGELFF. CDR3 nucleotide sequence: TGTGCCAGCAGGCAGGGGTTCGGGGAGCTGTTTTTT.

As DNA, the CDR3 is TGTGCCAGCAGTGAATGGGTCGACACTGAAGCTTTCTTT. Its protein is CASSEWVDTEAFF. The chain recombines TRBV25-1 with TRBJ1-1, with D hard to call. The CDR3 consists of 13 residues. From germline, CDR1 is MGHDK and CDR2 SYGVNS. V lost 1 base and J lost 3, with 6 bases in between.

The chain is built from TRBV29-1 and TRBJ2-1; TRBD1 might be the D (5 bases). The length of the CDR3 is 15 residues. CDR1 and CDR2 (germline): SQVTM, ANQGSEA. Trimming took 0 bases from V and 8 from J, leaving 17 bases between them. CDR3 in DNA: TGCAGCGTTGAAGAGCGGCCAGGGATAATCCATGAGCAGTTCTTC. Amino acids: CSVEERPGIIHEQFF.

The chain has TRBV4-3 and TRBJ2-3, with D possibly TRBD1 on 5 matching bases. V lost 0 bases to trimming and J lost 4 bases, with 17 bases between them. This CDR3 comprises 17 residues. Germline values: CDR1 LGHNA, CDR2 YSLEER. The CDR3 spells CASSQDIRAGLSDTQYF. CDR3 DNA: TGCGCCAGCAGCCAAGATATCAGGGCAGGGCTCTCAGATACGCAGTATTTT.

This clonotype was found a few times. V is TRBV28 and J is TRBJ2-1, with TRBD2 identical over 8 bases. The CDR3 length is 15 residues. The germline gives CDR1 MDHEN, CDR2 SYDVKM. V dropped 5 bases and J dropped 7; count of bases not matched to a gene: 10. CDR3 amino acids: CASSPTAGGGNEQFF. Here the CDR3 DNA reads TGTGCCAGCAGTCCGACCGCCGGGGGGGGTAATGAGCAGTTCTTC. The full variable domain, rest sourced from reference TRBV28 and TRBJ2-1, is DVKVTQSSRYLVKRTGEKVFLECVQDMDHENMFWYRQDPGLGLRLIYFSYDVKMKEKGDIPEGYSVSREKKERFSLILESASTNQTSMYLCASSPTAGGGNEQFFGPGTRLTVL.

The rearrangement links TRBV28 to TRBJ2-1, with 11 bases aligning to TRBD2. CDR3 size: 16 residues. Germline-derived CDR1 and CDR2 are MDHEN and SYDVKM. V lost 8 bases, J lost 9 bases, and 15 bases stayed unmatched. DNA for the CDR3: TGTGCCAGCGGGGTAGCGGGGGGGCCGGGGTTGGGTGAGCAGTTCTTC. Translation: CASGVAGGPGLGEQFF. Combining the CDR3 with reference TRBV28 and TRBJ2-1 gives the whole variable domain DVKVTQSSRYLVKRTGEKVFLECVQDMDHENMFWYRQDPGLGLRLIYFSYDVKMKEKGDIPEGYSVSREKKERFSLILESASTNQTSMYLCASGVAGGPGLGEQFFGPGTRLTVL.

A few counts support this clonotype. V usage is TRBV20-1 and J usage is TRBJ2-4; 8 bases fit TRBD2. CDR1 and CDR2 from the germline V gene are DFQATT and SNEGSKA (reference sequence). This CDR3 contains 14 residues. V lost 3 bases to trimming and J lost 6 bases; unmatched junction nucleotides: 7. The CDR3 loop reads CSARNPGGPNIQYF. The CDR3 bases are TGCAGTGCTAGGAATCCGGGGGGGCCAAACATTCAGTACTTC.

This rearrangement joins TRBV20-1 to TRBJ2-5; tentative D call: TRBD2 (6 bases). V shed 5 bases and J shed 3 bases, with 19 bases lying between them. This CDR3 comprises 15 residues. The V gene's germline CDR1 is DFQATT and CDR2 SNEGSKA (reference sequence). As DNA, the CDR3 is TGCAGTGCTCTCGCCAGCGGGCGGCCGAAAGAGACCCAGTACTTC. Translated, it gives CSALASGRPKETQYF.

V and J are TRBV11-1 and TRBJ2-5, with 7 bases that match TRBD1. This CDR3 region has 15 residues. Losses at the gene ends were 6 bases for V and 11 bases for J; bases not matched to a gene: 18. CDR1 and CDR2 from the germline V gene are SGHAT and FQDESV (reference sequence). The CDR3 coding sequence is TGTGCCAGCAGAGGAGACAGGGTATCGTACAAGGAGCAGTACTTC. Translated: CASRGDRVSYKEQYF.

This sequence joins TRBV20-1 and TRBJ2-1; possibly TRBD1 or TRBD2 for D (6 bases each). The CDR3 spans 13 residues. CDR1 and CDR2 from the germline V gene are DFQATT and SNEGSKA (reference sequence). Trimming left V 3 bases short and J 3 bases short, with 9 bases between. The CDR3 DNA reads TGCAGTGCTAGGAAGGGGGGCTACAATGAGCAGTTCTTC. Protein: CSARKGGYNEQFF.

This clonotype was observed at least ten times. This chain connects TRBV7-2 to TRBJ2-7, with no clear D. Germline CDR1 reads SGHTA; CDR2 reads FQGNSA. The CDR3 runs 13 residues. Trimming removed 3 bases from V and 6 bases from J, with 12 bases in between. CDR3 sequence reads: CASSLASGREQYF. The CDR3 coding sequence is TGTGCCAGCAGCTTGGCTTCAGGACGCGAGCAGTACTTC.

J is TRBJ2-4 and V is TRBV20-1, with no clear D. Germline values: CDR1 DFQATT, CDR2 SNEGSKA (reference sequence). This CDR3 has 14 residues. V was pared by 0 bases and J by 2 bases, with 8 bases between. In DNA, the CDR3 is TGCAGTGCTAGAGACCAAGTTACCAAAAACATTCAGTACTTC. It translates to CSARDQVTKNIQYF.

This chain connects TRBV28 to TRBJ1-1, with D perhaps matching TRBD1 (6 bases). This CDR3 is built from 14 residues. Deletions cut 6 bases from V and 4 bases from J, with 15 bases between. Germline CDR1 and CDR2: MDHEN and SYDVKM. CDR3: CASRPRGAGTEAFF. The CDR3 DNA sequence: TGTGCCAGCAGGCCGCGGGGGGCGGGCACTGAAGCTTTCTTT.